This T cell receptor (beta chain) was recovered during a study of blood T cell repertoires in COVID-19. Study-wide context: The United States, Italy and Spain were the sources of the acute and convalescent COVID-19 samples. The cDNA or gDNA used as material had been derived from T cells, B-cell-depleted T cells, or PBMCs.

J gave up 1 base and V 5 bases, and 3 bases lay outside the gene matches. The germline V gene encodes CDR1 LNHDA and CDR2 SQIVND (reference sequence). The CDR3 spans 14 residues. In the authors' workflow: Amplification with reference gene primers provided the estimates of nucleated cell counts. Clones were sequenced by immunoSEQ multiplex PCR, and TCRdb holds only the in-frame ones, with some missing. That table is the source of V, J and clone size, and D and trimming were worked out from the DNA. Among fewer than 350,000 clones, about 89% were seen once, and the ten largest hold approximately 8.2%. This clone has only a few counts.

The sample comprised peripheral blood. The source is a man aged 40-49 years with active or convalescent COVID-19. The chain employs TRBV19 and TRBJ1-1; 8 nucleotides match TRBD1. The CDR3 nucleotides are TGTGCCAGTAGTCTGGACAGGGCGAACACTGAAGCTTTCTTT. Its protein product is CASSLDRANTEAFF.